A selection of T cell receptor beta chains follows, all from one sample in a study of vaccination effects on CD4 cells after COVID-19. Antigens of these TCRs are unknown. Here immunoSEQ multiplex PCR was the method, and the copy in TCRdb shows in-frame clones only, minus some. The sample includes 70,000 to 75,000 clones, roughly three quarters of them seen just once. The sequencing here drew on CD4+ T cells from PBMCs cultured without peptide, taken before COVID-19 vaccination. These receptors all come from a human donor who received a COVID-19 vaccine. Each CDR3 is given with its conserved first and last residue. D genes are given only for firm matches. Only some rows state a clone size, as once, few, many or a class for expanded clones.

TRBJ2-2,-,few,TRBV2,TGTGCCAGCAGTGCGTCCGGGGAGCTGTTTTTT,CASSASGELFF
TRBJ2-3,TRBD1,-,TRBV19,TGTGCCAGTAGGGATACCGGGACAGGGGCCGTCGCAGATACGCAGTATTTT,CASRDTGTGAVADTQYF
TRBJ1-5,-,-,TRBV21-1,TGTGCCAGCAGCAAAGTTTGGACGGAGCCCCAGCATTTT,CASSKVWTEPQHF
TRBJ1-1,-,-,TRBV27,TGTGCCAGCAGTTTATACGGGATGAACACTGAAGCTTTCTTT,CASSLYGMNTEAFF
TRBJ2-4,-,-,TRBV28,TGTGCCAGCAGTTTGGCTCCACCATCCAAAAACATTCAGTACTTC,CASSLAPPSKNIQYF
TRBJ2-6,-,-,TRBV7-3,TGTGCCAGCAGCTTAGAGGGGACTGGGGCCAACGTCCTGACTTTC,CASSLEGTGANVLTF
TRBJ1-3,TRBD1,-,TRBV27,TGTGCCAGCAGGGAACAGGGGGCAGCTGGAAACACCATATATTTT,CASREQGAAGNTIYF
TRBJ2-3,TRBD2,-,TRBV5-6,TGTGCCAGCAGCCGACTAGCGGGGACTACAGATACGCAGTATTTT,CASSRLAGTTDTQYF
TRBJ2-3,-,-,TRBV5-1,TGCGCCAGCAGCTCCATCGGGAGCACAGATACGCAGTATTTT,CASSSIGSTDTQYF
TRBJ1-1,-,once,TRBV18,TGTGCCAGCTCACTCTCGACAGGCAACACTGAAGCTTTCTTT,CASSLSTGNTEAFF
TRBJ1-4,-,-,TRBV18,TGTGCCAGCTCACCAAGTACCGGAGGAGGTAATGAAAAACTGTTTTTT,CASSPSTGGGNEKLFF
TRBJ1-3,TRBD1,-,TRBV14,TGTGCCAGCAGCCAAGACAGGACAGGGGGAAACACCATATATTTT,CASSQDRTGGNTIYF
TRBJ2-3,-,-,TRBV5-6,TGTGCCAGCAGCTCTGGACAGTCCACAGATACGCAGTATTTT,CASSSGQSTDTQYF
TRBJ1-1,-,-,TRBV9,TGTGCCAGCAGCCCCCTAGGCCAGGAAGCTTTCTTT,CASSPLGQEAFF
TRBJ1-2,-,-,TRBV5-4,TGTGCCAGCAGTCCTTCCGGGACCCAAAAACTCTATGGCTACACCTTC,CASSPSGTQKLYGYTF
TRBJ2-1,-,-,TRBV7-3,TGTGCCAGCAGCTTTGGGGGGATCGAGTCCTACAATGAGCAGTTCTTC,CASSFGGIESYNEQFF
TRBJ1-2,-,-,TRBV6-4,TGTGCCCTCCGGGACACCTTCTATGGCTACACCTTC,CALRDTFYGYTF
TRBJ2-3,TRBD2,-,TRBV5-1,TGCGCCAGCAGCTTGGCTTTGGCTGGCGGGGGGGCCGCAGATACGCAGTATTTT,CASSLALAGGGAADTQYF
TRBJ2-1,-,-,TRBV5-1,TGCGCCAGTGGGGGCGGGGGAGACAATGAGCAGTTCTTC,CASGGGGDNEQFF
TRBJ1-1,-,-,TRBV5-1,TGCGCCAGCAGCTTGTACACCAACACTGAAGCTTTCTTT,CASSLYTNTEAFF
TRBJ1-6,-,-,TRBV25-1,TGTGCCAGCACCAGGGGAAATTCACCCCTCCACTTT,CASTRGNSPLHF
TRBJ2-3,TRBD2,once,TRBV24-1,TGTGCCACCAGTGACCCGCGGGGGGCGGCAGATACGCAGTATTTT,CATSDPRGAADTQYF
TRBJ2-5,TRBD2,-,TRBV28,TGTGCCAGCTCACCTCGCGGGGGGGAAGAGACCCAGTACTTC,CASSPRGGEETQYF
TRBJ1-2,-,-,TRBV29-1,TGCAGCGTTGAGATGGCGCAGGGAACTGGCTACACCTTC,CSVEMAQGTGYTF
TRBJ1-1,-,few,TRBV3-1/TRBV3-2,TGTGCCAGCAGCCAACCTGGGACGGGTGCTTTCTTT,CASSQPGTGAFF
TRBJ2-1,-,-,TRBV5-1,TGCGCCAGACCGTGGGAGCAGGGGAAGTTTGAGCAGTTCTTC,CARPWEQGKFEQFF
TRBJ1-2,TRBD1,-,TRBV19,TGTGCCAGTAGTATACCTGGACAGGGGGCGCGGGGCTACACCTTC,CASSIPGQGARGYTF
TRBJ1-5,TRBD1,-,TRBV5-5,TGTGCCAGCAGCTTGTCAGGGGGCTATCAGCCCCAGCATTTT,CASSLSGGYQPQHF
TRBJ2-3,TRBD2,-,TRBV18,TGTGCCAGCTCACCAGTAGCGGGGGCCTCTAGCACAGATACGCAGTATTTT,CASSPVAGASSTDTQYF
TRBJ2-3,TRBD1,-,TRBV19,TGTGCCAGTAGCCTGGGGACAGGGGGCCGGGATACGCAGTATTTT,CASSLGTGGRDTQYF
TRBJ1-6,-,-,TRBV12-5,TGTGCTAGTGGTTTGGGGACCAATTCACCCCTCCACTTT,CASGLGTNSPLHF
TRBJ1-5,-,-,TRBV27,TGTGCCAGCAGTTTGGCCAGAGGGCAGCCCCAGCATTTT,CASSLARGQPQHF
TRBJ1-6,-,few,TRBV6-5,TGTGCCAGCAGACCGGGGGATTCACCCCTCCACTTT,CASRPGDSPLHF
TRBJ1-1,TRBD1,-,TRBV9,TGTGCCAGCAGCGTAGGACCCGGACAGGGGATGAACACTGAAGCTTTCTTT,CASSVGPGQGMNTEAFF
TRBJ2-1,-,-,TRBV3-1/TRBV3-2,TGTGCCAGCAGCCAAGTCACAACTGAGCAGTTCTTC,CASSQVTTEQFF
TRBJ2-1,TRBD2,-,TRBV30,TGTGCCTGGAGTGGGGGACTAGCGGGGGGGCTAAGCTCCTACAATGAGCAGTTCTTC,CAWSGGLAGGLSSYNEQFF
TRBJ2-1,-,-,TRBV6-5,TGTGCCAGCAGTTATTTGCCTAGAGTTCGGGGCGGTGAGCAGTTCTTC,CASSYLPRVRGGEQFF
TRBJ1-3,-,-,TRBV5-1,TGCGCCAGCAGCTTGGGGCAGGGGACAAACACCATATATTTT,CASSLGQGTNTIYF
TRBJ1-4,-,few,TRBV5-1,TGCGCCAGCAGCTTGTGGACGGTTAATGAAAAACTGTTTTTT,CASSLWTVNEKLFF
TRBJ2-1,TRBD2,-,TRBV4-1,TGCGCCAGCAGCCAAGATGGTGCAGCGGGGATGTACAATGAGCAGTTCTTC,CASSQDGAAGMYNEQFF
TRBJ1-3,-,-,TRBV28,TGTGCCAGCAGTGTGATTAACTCTGGAAACACCATATATTTT,CASSVINSGNTIYF
TRBJ1-1,TRBD1,-,TRBV9,TGTGCCAGCAGCCCATCGACAGGGGGCGGTTCGGGAGCTTTCTTT,CASSPSTGGGSGAFF
TRBJ2-5,TRBD1,-,TRBV23-1,TGCGCCAGCAGTCACGACAGGACAGGGGGGAAAGAGACCCAGTACTTC,CASSHDRTGGKETQYF
TRBJ1-5,TRBD1,-,TRBV18,TGTGCCAGCTCACCACAAAGGACAGGGGATAGCAATCAGCCCCAGCATTTT,CASSPQRTGDSNQPQHF
TRBJ2-2,TRBD1,-,TRBV7-3,TGTGCCAGCAGCGGACAGGGGGCGGGGACCGGGGAGCTGTTTTTT,CASSGQGAGTGELFF
TRBJ1-2,TRBD1,-,TRBV2,TGTGCCAGCAGTTGGGACAGAGCTAACTATGGCTACACCTTC,CASSWDRANYGYTF
TRBJ2-3,TRBD2,once,TRBV5-5,TGTGCCAGCAGCTTGTATCGGGGGGGCCCCGATACGCAGTATTTT,CASSLYRGGPDTQYF
TRBJ2-3,-,once,TRBV7-3,TGTGCCAGCAGCTTACAAGGGCTAAGCACAGATACGCAGTATTTT,CASSLQGLSTDTQYF
TRBJ1-5,-,few,TRBV3-1/TRBV3-2,TGTGCCAGCAGCCAAGGTTACCCCGGGCAGGGTGGGAATCAGCCCCAGCATTTT,CASSQGYPGQGGNQPQHF
TRBJ2-1,TRBD1,-,TRBV6-5,TGTGCCAGCAGGCCACAGGGGCTGGCGTACAATGAGCAGTTCTTC,CASRPQGLAYNEQFF
TRBJ2-3,TRBD1,-,TRBV5-1,TGCGCCAGCCACCAGGGACAGGGCACAGATACGCAGTATTTT,CASHQGQGTDTQYF
TRBJ1-3,-,few,TRBV6-5,TGTGCCAGCAGTTACTCGATAGGACGGGACGGAAACACCATATATTTT,CASSYSIGRDGNTIYF
TRBJ2-5,-,-,TRBV18,TGTGCCAGCTCACCAGTCCTTGGCCAAGAGACCCAGTACTTC,CASSPVLGQETQYF
TRBJ1-2,-,once,TRBV28,TGTGCCAGCAGTACAGGCGGGCGGGACAACTATGGCTACACCTTC,CASSTGGRDNYGYTF
TRBJ1-5,-,-,TRBV5-1,TGCGCCAGCAGCTTGGAGGGACGGAATCAGCCCCAGCATTTT,CASSLEGRNQPQHF
TRBJ2-5,TRBD2,-,TRBV28,TGTGCCAGCAGTCCATTAGCGGGGGCGACAAAAGAGACCCAGTACTTC,CASSPLAGATKETQYF
TRBJ2-3,-,-,TRBV24-1,TGTGCCACCAGGGGATCTAGCACAGATACGCAGTATTTT,CATRGSSTDTQYF
TRBJ1-2,-,-,TRBV3-1/TRBV3-2,TGTGCCAGCAGCCAATTGGGGCCCGATGGCTACACCTTC,CASSQLGPDGYTF
TRBJ2-2,-,-,TRBV6-1,TGTGCCAGCGTTAGCCCCAGAGACACCGGGGAGCTGTTTTTT,CASVSPRDTGELFF